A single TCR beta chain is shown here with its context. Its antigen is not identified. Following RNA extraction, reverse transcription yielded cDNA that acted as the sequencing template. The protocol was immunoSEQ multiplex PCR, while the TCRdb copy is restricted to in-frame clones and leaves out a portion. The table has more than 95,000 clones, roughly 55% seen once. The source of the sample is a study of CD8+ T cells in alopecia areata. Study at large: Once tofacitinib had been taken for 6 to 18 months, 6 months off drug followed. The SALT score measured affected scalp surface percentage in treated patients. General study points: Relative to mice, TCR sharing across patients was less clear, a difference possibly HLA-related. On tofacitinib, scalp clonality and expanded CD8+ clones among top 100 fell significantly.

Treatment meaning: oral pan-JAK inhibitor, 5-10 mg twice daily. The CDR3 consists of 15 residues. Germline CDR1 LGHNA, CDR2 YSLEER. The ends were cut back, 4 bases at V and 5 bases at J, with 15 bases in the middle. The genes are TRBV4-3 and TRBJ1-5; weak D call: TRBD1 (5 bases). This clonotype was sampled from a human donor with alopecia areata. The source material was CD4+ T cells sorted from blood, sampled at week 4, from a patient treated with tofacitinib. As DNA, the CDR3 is TGCGCCAGCAGCCGAGACAGTCAGGGAGATCAGCCCCAGCATTTT. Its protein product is CASSRDSQGDQPQHF.